This T cell receptor (beta chain) derives from a study of CD8 T cells in ankylosing spondylitis. CDR1 and CDR2 from the germline V gene are DFQATT and SNEGSKA (reference sequence). Trimming removed 2 bases at V and 4 bases at J, with 14 bases between. The CDR3 is 14 residues long. TCR beta libraries were made by quantitative 5'-RACE with molecular barcodes. TCRdb re-called the 5' RACE reads through MiXCR, storing one row per CDR3 protein. The sample comprises over 130,000 distinct CDR3 sequences, approximately 48% of which are singletons, and roughly 15% rests with the top ten. The chain recombines TRBV20-1 with TRBJ1-1, with a weak D call TRBD1 (6 bases). The sequence came from a male donor with ankylosing spondylitis. The sequenced sample consisted of synovial fluid, either unsorted or a sorted T cell fraction (not recorded which). The CDR3 region has the DNA TGCAGTGCTAGATCAGGGGACGGGCTCACTGAAGCTTTCTTT. As protein: CSARSGDGLTEAFF.